These 28 T cell receptor beta chains came from one sample sequenced in a study of CD8 T cells in Susac syndrome. Random hexamers were used to reverse transcribe an amount of about 0.45 to 1 ug RNA. TCRdb re-called the immunoSEQ multiplex PCR reads with MiXCR, one entry per CDR3 protein. The sample gives roughly 160,000 distinct CDR3 sequences, around 95% of which show up once; roughly 0.13% is in the top ten. The source material was CD4+ T cells from PBMCs. The receptors shown here come from a human donor in good health.

This chain's CDR3 is CSALGPYQETQYF. CDR3 DNA: TGCAGTGCCCTGGGACCGTACCAAGAGACCCAGTACTTC. This chain connects TRBV20-1 to TRBJ2-5, with D tentatively TRBD1 or TRBD2 (5 bases each). Germline-derived CDR1 and CDR2 are DFQATT and SNEGSKA (reference sequence). V was pared by 6 bases and J by 0 bases, with 11 bases between. CDR3 length equals 13 residues.

This clonotype was counted a single time. The chain employs TRBV24-1 and TRBJ2-2, with D hard to call. Trimming removed 5 bases from V and 1 base from J, with 10 bases in between. Germline lookup yields CDR1 KGHDR and CDR2 SFDVKD. The length of the CDR3 is 15 residues. The CDR3 is CATSASTMNTGELFF. CDR3 nucleotides: TGTGCCACCAGTGCCTCAACTATGAACACCGGGGAGCTGTTTTTT.

The chain couples TRBV7-9 to TRBJ1-2; maybe TRBD1 (5 bases). V gave up 5 bases and J gave up 8 bases, with 12 bases separating them. CDR1 is SEHNR, CDR2 FQNEAQ, per germline (reference sequence). This CDR3 is 12 amino acids long. CDR3 region: CASSHIQGGYTF. In DNA, the CDR3 is TGTGCCAGCAGCCATATCCAGGGAGGCTACACCTTC.

The J gene is TRBJ1-1, the V gene TRBV29-1; no firm D call. V lost 4 bases and J lost 5, with 11 bases in between. CDR1 is SQVTM, CDR2 ANQGSEA, per germline. The CDR3 spans 12 residues. The CDR3 spells CSVAVGGTEAFF. CDR3 DNA sequence: TGCAGCGTTGCCGTGGGAGGGACTGAAGCTTTCTTT.

The V call is TRBV30, the J call TRBJ1-5, with 7 bases identical to TRBD1. V lost 3 bases to trimming and J lost 6 bases; unmatched junction nucleotides: 5. The CDR3 consists of 13 residues. Germline CDR1 reads GTSNPN; CDR2 reads SVGIG (reference sequence). This chain's CDR3 is CAWREQGRQPQHF. Here the CDR3 DNA reads TGTGCCTGGAGGGAACAGGGGCGTCAGCCCCAGCATTTT.

V usage is TRBV25-1 and J usage is TRBJ1-2; D is perhaps TRBD1 (5 bases). Trimming shortened V by 8 bases and J by 4 bases, and 11 bases separated the two germline ends. CDR3 length equals 12 residues. Germline loops: CDR1 MGHDK, CDR2 SYGVNS. The CDR3 DNA reads TGTGCCAGCTGGGACGGGAGCTATGGCTACACCTTC. Translated: CASWDGSYGYTF.

This rearrangement joins TRBV29-1 to TRBJ2-1, with 10 bases aligning to TRBD1. Germline V CDR1 and CDR2: SQVTM, ANQGSEA. Losses at the gene ends were 4 bases for V and 8 bases for J; bases not matched to a gene: 2. This CDR3 has 12 residues. CDR3 loop: CSVGTGGDEQFF. CDR3 DNA: TGCAGCGTTGGGACAGGGGGTGATGAGCAGTTCTTC.

The gene calls are TRBV29-1 and TRBJ1-3; D unclear. The length of the CDR3 is 14 residues. Deletions cut 3 bases from V and 3 bases from J, with 12 bases between. Germline V lookup: CDR1 SQVTM, CDR2 ANQGSEA. The CDR3 region is CSVERQAGGNTIYF. CDR3 in DNA: TGCAGCGTTGAGAGGCAGGCGGGTGGAAACACCATATATTTT.

A single count supports this clonotype. This chain joins TRBV30 and TRBJ2-1, with 7 bases that match TRBD2. The CDR3 extends over 15 amino acids. Losses at the gene ends were 0 bases for V and 3 bases for J; bases not matched to a gene: 5. Germline V lookup: CDR1 GTSNPN, CDR2 SVGIG (reference sequence). The CDR3 region is CAWSVAGSIYNEQFF. Here the CDR3 DNA reads TGTGCCTGGAGTGTAGCGGGGAGTATCTACAATGAGCAGTTCTTC.

The V gene is TRBV7-9, the J gene TRBJ1-4; D possibly corresponds to TRBD1 (5 bases). The ends were cut back, 0 bases at V and 6 bases at J, with 11 bases in the middle. Germline V gene data show CDR1 as SEHNR and CDR2 as FQNEAQ (reference sequence). The CDR3 is 15 residues long. This CDR3 reads CASSLAAGSDEKLFF. CDR3 bases: TGTGCCAGCAGCTTAGCCGCAGGGTCGGATGAAAAACTGTTTTTT.

This sequence joins TRBV20-1 and TRBJ2-7; D may be TRBD1 or TRBD2 (5 bases each). CDR3 length equals 13 residues. With 8 bases removed from V and 5 bases from J, the gap between germline ends came to 19 bases. From germline, CDR1 is DFQATT and CDR2 SNEGSKA (reference sequence). CDR3 loop: CSSYGTSPDEQYF. The CDR3 coding sequence is TGCAGTTCCTACGGGACCTCTCCTGACGAGCAGTACTTC.

V and J are TRBV6-2 or TRBV6-3 and TRBJ1-1; TRBD1 might be the D (6 bases). The CDR3 runs 16 residues. The germline V gene has CDR1 MNHEY and CDR2 SVGEGT. Trimming left V 7 bases short and J 5 bases short, with 23 bases between. The CDR3 region has the DNA TGTGCCAGCAACCTTAAGGCGGGGGGCGTGCAGACTGAAGCTTTCTTT. It yields the protein CASNLKAGGVQTEAFF.

The rearrangement links TRBV2 to TRBJ2-5; D is unclear. Germline values: CDR1 SNHLY, CDR2 FYNNEI. The CDR3 is 12 residues long. V was shortened by 10 bases and J by 5 bases, with 14 bases between the two germline ends. DNA of the CDR3: TGTGCCACCCGCTTGGAGTCGGAGACCCAGTACTTC. This gives the protein CATRLESETQYF.

The chain couples TRBV20-1 to TRBJ2-5; TRBD2 matches at 7 bases. Germline trimming cut 5 bases from V and 1 base from J; bases unmatched to any gene: 7. The CDR3 has 14 amino acids. Looked up from germline, CDR1 is DFQATT and CDR2 is SNEGSKA (reference sequence). The chain's CDR3 is CSAEPGTTQETQYF. CDR3 nucleotide sequence: TGCAGTGCTGAACCGGGGACTACCCAAGAGACCCAGTACTTC.

This chain joins TRBV20-1 and TRBJ1-1, with D unclear. The CDR3 spans 13 residues. Germline V CDR1 and CDR2: DFQATT, SNEGSKA (reference sequence). The V gene lost 2 bases and the J gene lost 1 base, with 8 bases spanning the gap. The CDR3 nucleotides read TGCAGTGCTAGAAGGGCCGCGAACACTGAAGCTTTCTTT. It yields the protein CSARRAANTEAFF.

J is TRBJ2-1 and V is TRBV7-2, with 12 nucleotides matching TRBD2. The CDR3 spans 15 residues. With 4 bases clipped from V and 8 bases from J, the junction kept 6 bases outside the gene matches. Germline V gene lookup returns CDR1 SGHTA and CDR2 FQGNSA. The CDR3 DNA reads TGTGCCAGCAGCTCCCCTAGCGGGGGGGCACATGAGCAGTTCTTC. Residues: CASSSPSGGAHEQFF.

The chain combines TRBV24-1 with TRBJ2-1; D ambiguous. Germline V CDR1 and CDR2: KGHDR, SFDVKD. This CDR3 comprises 13 residues. Between the trimmed V and J ends, which lost 3 bases and 5 bases, there was a span of 7 bases. This CDR3 reads CATSDILDNEQFF. The CDR3, as DNA: TGTGCCACCAGTGATATTTTGGACAATGAGCAGTTCTTC.

This chain joins TRBV2 and TRBJ1-2; D might be TRBD1 (5 bases). This CDR3 has 12 amino acids. The V end lost 7 bases, the J end lost 4 bases, and 10 bases lay between the germline ends. In germline, CDR1 is SNHLY, CDR2 FYNNEI. DNA of the CDR3: TGTGCCAGCAAAGCAGGGCCCTATGGCTACACCTTC. Translated: CASKAGPYGYTF.

The V and J genes are TRBV19 and TRBJ2-7; no clear D. The CDR3 covers 11 residues. Germline V gives CDR1 LNHDA, CDR2 SQIVND (reference sequence). Between the trimmed V and J ends, which lost 0 bases and 7 bases, there was a span of 4 bases. The CDR3 reads CASSIDPEQYF. The CDR3 bases are TGTGCCAGTAGTATAGATCCGGAGCAGTACTTC.

The chain links TRBV20-1 to TRBJ2-1; TRBD2 matches 11 bases. V gave up 5 bases and J gave up 3 bases; unmatched junction bases: 6. Per germline, CDR1 DFQATT and CDR2 SNEGSKA (reference sequence). CDR3 length: 15 amino acids. CDR3 sequence reads: CSAPNLAGGYNEQFF. CDR3 coding DNA: TGCAGTGCTCCGAATCTAGCGGGGGGCTACAATGAGCAGTTCTTC.

The V gene is TRBV3-1, the J gene TRBJ2-7; no clear D gene. Germline V gene sequence: CDR1 LGHDT, CDR2 YNNKEL (reference sequence). Trimming stripped 4 bases from V and 3 bases from J, with 7 bases between. The CDR3 runs 12 residues. CDR3 in DNA: TGTGCCAGCAGCCGCAGAGTCTACGAGCAGTACTTC. Translating gives CASSRRVYEQYF.

V gene TRBV18 combines with J gene TRBJ2-6, with D hard to call. The length of the CDR3 is 17 residues. CDR1 KGHSH and CDR2 LQKENI come from the germline V gene. V lost 0 bases and J 0 bases, leaving 9 bases between the germline ends. CDR3: CASSPPVGSSGANVLTF. The CDR3 DNA follows: TGTGCCAGCTCACCACCGGTGGGAAGCTCTGGGGCCAACGTCCTGACTTTC.

This chain joins TRBV7-2 and TRBJ2-7; perhaps TRBD1 as D (5 bases). Germline V gene data show CDR1 as SGHTA and CDR2 as FQGNSA. The CDR3 has 15 residues. Trimming left V 1 base short and J 2 bases short, with 12 bases between. The CDR3 loop is CASSLDPGWTYEQYF. The CDR3 DNA follows: TGTGCCAGCAGCTTAGATCCAGGGTGGACCTACGAGCAGTACTTC.

The CDR3 DNA sequence: TGTGCCAGCTCACCACCGAGACAGCTACCGACCACAGATACGCAGTATTTT. Translation: CASSPPRQLPTTDTQYF. The V and J genes are TRBV18 and TRBJ2-3; a weak D match, TRBD1 (5 bases). The CDR3 consists of 17 residues. Germline CDR1 KGHSH, CDR2 LQKENI. With 0 bases removed from V and 2 bases from J, the gap between germline ends came to 15 bases.

The gene calls are TRBV30 and TRBJ1-1, with a possible D match to TRBD1 (6 bases). Trimming removed 2 bases from V and 3 bases from J, with 10 bases in between. Germline V gene data show CDR1 as GTSNPN and CDR2 as SVGIG (reference sequence). The CDR3 is 13 residues long. Here the CDR3 DNA reads TGTGCCTGGAGTCCGGGACAAGACACTGAAGCTTTCTTT. Its protein product is CAWSPGQDTEAFF.

The chain's CDR3 is CAISAQSNQPQHF. The CDR3 DNA reads as TGTGCCATCAGTGCACAGAGCAATCAGCCCCAGCATTTT. The chain joins TRBV10-3 to TRBJ1-5; D not certain. Germline V lookup: CDR1 ENHRY, CDR2 SYGVKD. CDR3 length: 13 residues. Trimming left V 4 bases short and J 1 base short, with 5 bases between.

The chain links TRBV7-2 to TRBJ2-5, with 7 bases that match TRBD2. From germline, CDR1 is SGHTA and CDR2 FQGNSA. V gave up 4 bases and J gave up 4 bases; unmatched junction bases: 9. The length of the CDR3 is 15 residues. The DNA for the CDR3 is TGTGCCAGCAGCTCCGTTCTAGCGGCCCCAGAGACCCAGTACTTC. Its protein is CASSSVLAAPETQYF. The whole variable domain, filled in from reference TRBV7-2 and TRBJ2-5, reads GAGVSQSPSNKVTEKGKDVELRCDPISGHTALYWYRQSLGQGLEFLIYFQGNSAPDKSGLPSDRFSAERTGGSVSTLTIQRTQQEDSAVYLCASSSVLAAPETQYFGPGTRLLVL.

This CDR3 is CASSLSEVDGYTF. CDR3 nucleotides: TGTGCCAGCAGCTTATCGGAGGTGGATGGCTACACCTTC. The chain uses TRBV7-9 and TRBJ1-2; D gene uncertain. CDR1 is SEHNR and CDR2 is FQNEAQ in the germline V gene (reference sequence). Trimming left V 2 bases short and J 6 bases short, with 10 bases between. This CDR3 spans 13 amino acids.